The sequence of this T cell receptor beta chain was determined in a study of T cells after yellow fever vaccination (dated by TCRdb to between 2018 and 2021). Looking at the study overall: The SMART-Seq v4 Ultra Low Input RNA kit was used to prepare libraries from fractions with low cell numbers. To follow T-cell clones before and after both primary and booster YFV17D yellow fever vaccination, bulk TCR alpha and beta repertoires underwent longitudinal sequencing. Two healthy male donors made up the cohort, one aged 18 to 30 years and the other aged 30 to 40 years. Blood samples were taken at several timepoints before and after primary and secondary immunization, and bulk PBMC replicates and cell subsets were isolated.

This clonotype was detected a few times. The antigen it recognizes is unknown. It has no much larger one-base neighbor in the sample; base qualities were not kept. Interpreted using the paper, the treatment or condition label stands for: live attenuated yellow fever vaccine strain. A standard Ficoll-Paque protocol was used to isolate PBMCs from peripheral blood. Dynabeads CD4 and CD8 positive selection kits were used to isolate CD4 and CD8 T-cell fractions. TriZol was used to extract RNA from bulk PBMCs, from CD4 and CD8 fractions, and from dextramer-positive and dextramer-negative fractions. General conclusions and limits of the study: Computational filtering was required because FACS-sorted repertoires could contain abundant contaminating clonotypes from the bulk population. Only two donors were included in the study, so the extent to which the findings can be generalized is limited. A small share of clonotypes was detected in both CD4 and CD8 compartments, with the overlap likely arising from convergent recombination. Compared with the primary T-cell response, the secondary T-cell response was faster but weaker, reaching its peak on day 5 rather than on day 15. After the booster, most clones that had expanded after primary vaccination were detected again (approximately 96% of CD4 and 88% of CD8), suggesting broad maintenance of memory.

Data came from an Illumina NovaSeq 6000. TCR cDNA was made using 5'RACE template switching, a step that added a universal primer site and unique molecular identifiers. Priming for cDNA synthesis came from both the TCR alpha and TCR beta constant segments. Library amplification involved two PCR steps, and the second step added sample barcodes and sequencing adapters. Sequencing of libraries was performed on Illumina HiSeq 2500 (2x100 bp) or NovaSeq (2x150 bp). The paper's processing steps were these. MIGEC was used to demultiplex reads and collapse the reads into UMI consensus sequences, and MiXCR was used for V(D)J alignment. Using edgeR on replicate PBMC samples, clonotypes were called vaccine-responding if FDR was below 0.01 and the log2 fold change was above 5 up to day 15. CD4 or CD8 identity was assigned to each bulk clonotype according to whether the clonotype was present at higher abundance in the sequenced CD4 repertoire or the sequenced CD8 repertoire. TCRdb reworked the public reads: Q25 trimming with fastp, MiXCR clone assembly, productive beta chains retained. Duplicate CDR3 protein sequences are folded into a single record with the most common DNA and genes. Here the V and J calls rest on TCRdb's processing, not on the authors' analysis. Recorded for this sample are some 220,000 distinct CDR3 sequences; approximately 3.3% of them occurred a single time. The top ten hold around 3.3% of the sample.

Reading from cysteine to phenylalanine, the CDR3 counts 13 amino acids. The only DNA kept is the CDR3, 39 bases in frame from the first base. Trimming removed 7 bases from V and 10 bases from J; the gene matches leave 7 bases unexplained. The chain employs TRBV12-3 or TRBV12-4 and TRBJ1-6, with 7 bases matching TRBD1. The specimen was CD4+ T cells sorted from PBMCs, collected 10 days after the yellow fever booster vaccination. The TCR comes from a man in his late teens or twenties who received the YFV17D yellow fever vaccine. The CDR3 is CASTSTGKSPLHF. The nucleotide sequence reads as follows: TGTGCCAGCACCTCGACAGGGAAGTCACCCCTCCACTTT.